These T cell receptor beta chains were read from a single sample in a study of human T cells and chemical hapten exposure. TCRdb reprocessed the RACE reads with MiXCR, giving one entry per CDR3 protein. The sample holds about 380,000 distinct CDR3 sequences; 4% to 6% are singletons and the top ten take 2.5% to 3%. The sample was whole blood, taken in connection with sensitization to the hapten diphenylcyclopropenone (DPC). The receptors here all came from a woman aged 45-60 years with alopecia areata. Some clones in this sample may be carry-over from other donors' samples. The CDR3 runs from the conserved cysteine through the conserved F or W. D genes are given only for firm matches. Some rows have no size entry. The others give once, few or many, or a class for an expanded clone.

cdr3_nt cdr3_aa d_call j_call v_call clone_size
TGTGCCAGCAGCCCTCCTACAGTTGGAGGGACTGAAGCTTTCTTT CASSPPTVGGTEAFF - TRBJ1-1 TRBV7-9 -
TGCAGTGCCCCGTTTGGGGGCGAACTGTTTTTT CSAPFGGELFF - TRBJ1-4 TRBV20-1 many
TGCGCCAGCAATCCGGGACAGGAGTTTCTCTACGAGCAGTACTTC CASNPGQEFLYEQYF TRBD1 TRBJ2-7 TRBV5-1 many
TGTGCCAGCACAACTAGCGGACAAGAGACCCAGTACTTC CASTTSGQETQYF TRBD2 TRBJ2-5 TRBV28 -
TGTGCCAGCAATCAATTCTCGGGGACCACTGAAGCTTTCTTT CASNQFSGTTEAFF - TRBJ1-1 TRBV6-1 -
TGCGCCAGCAGCCAAGGCCGGGCCCAGGTCGATGGCTACACCTTC CASSQGRAQVDGYTF - TRBJ1-2 TRBV4-1 -
TGTGCCTGGAGTGTGGGTAGCGGGAGCTCCTACAATGAGCAGTTCTTC CAWSVGSGSSYNEQFF TRBD2 TRBJ2-1 TRBV30 many
TGCAGCGTTGAAGATTATGTCGGGACTAGCAGCACAGATACGCAGTATTTT CSVEDYVGTSSTDTQYF TRBD2 TRBJ2-3 TRBV29-1 many
TGTGCCAGCAGCTTCCTAGCGGGGGGGTCTAAGGATGAGCAGTTCTTC CASSFLAGGSKDEQFF TRBD2 TRBJ2-1 TRBV7-8 few
TGCGCCAGCAGTGAAGACGGGGCCAGGGAGACCCAGTACTTC CASSEDGARETQYF - TRBJ2-5 TRBV10-1 many
TGTGCCAGCAGCGTAGTTACGAGCGCCGGGGAGCTGTTTTTT CASSVVTSAGELFF - TRBJ2-2 TRBV9 few
TGTGCCAGCAGGGACAGGGCCAACACCGGGGAGCTGTTTTTT CASRDRANTGELFF TRBD1 TRBJ2-2 TRBV7-2 many
TGTGCCAGCAGCTTAGAAGTAGGGTGGCAGGGACCCACAGATACGCAGTATTTT CASSLEVGWQGPTDTQYF - TRBJ2-3 TRBV7-2 -
TGTGCCAGCAGTTACCAAGGGGAAGTCGGGGAGCTGTTTTTT CASSYQGEVGELFF - TRBJ2-2 TRBV6-5 many
TGTGCCAGCAGGGACCTGAGCTCCTACGAGCAGTACTTC CASRDLSSYEQYF - TRBJ2-7 TRBV5-6 many
TGTGCCAGCAGTCCGTCGGGGGGGGCGGACTATGGCTACACCTTC CASSPSGGADYGYTF - TRBJ1-2 TRBV7-9 many
TGCGCCAGCAGGGGACTAGCGGGAGCCCTTAGCACAGATACGCAGTATTTT CASRGLAGALSTDTQYF TRBD2 TRBJ2-3 TRBV10-2 many
TGCGCCAGCAGCCAAGAAGCCAGCACCGATCTCCACTACCTAAATGAAAAACTGTTTTTT CASSQEASTDLHYLNEKLFF - TRBJ1-4 TRBV4-3 many
TGTGCCAGCAGCCCCCCTTGGCAGAGAAACACCGGGGAGCTGTTTTTT CASSPPWQRNTGELFF - TRBJ2-2 TRBV7-9 few
TGTGCCAGCAGCTCCCTAGCGGGAGTGGCATACGAGCAGTACTTC CASSSLAGVAYEQYF TRBD2 TRBJ2-7 TRBV7-9 many
TGTGCCAGCAGTCCCTCGACAGGGTTTAATGAAAAACTGTTTTTT CASSPSTGFNEKLFF TRBD1 TRBJ1-4 TRBV5-5 many
TGTGCCAGCAGCACCGAAACCGGGGAGCTGTTTTTT CASSTETGELFF - TRBJ2-2 TRBV6-2/TRBV6-3 few
TGTGCCAGCAGCCCATCCTTGACAGACTACACTGAAGCTTTCTTT CASSPSLTDYTEAFF - TRBJ1-1 TRBV3-1 -
TGCGCCAGCATTGGGGACACTGAAGCTTTCTTT CASIGDTEAFF - TRBJ1-1 TRBV5-1 many
TGTGCCAGCAGCCCAGGGACACACCTTTATGGCTACACCTTC CASSPGTHLYGYTF - TRBJ1-2 TRBV7-9 -
TGCAGTGCTAGAGAAGCCACTAGCTCCTACGAGCAGTACTTC CSAREATSSYEQYF - TRBJ2-7 TRBV20-1 many
TGTGCCAGCAGCTCGCCAGGGGGCCCAGATACGCAGTATTTT CASSSPGGPDTQYF TRBD1 TRBJ2-3 TRBV7-6 -
TGTGCCAGCACCCCGTTTTCCAGCAATCAGCCCCAGCATTTT CASTPFSSNQPQHF - TRBJ1-5 TRBV6-1 once
TGTGCCAGCAGCCTTAGAGGGGCGGGCCGCACAGATACGCAGTATTTT CASSLRGAGRTDTQYF - TRBJ2-3 TRBV7-2 many
TGCAGCGTTGAATCCCCAGAATCTGGCTACACCTTC CSVESPESGYTF - TRBJ1-2 TRBV29-1 -
TGCGCCAGCAGCTCACAATACGAGCAGTACTTC CASSSQYEQYF - TRBJ2-7 TRBV5-1 many
TGTGCCAGCAGCTTTCAGTCTAACTATGGCTACACCTTC CASSFQSNYGYTF - TRBJ1-2 TRBV11-2 many
TGCGCCAGCAGCTTGGACAGGGGGCGGGTGCCCCAGCATTTT CASSLDRGRVPQHF TRBD1 TRBJ1-5 TRBV5-1 many